The entry below describes one T cell receptor (beta chain). These data are taken from a study of blood T cell repertoires in COVID-19. Study-level information: COVID-19 samples from acute and convalescent phases originated in the United States, Italy and Spain. Nucleic acid was either cDNA or gDNA, and it came from T cells, B-cell-depleted T cells, or PBMCs.

Methods used by the authors: Nucleated cell counts were estimated from reference gene primer amplification. Sequencing was performed with immunoSEQ multiplex PCR; in TCRdb, only in-frame clones are kept and a portion is missing. V and J calls and clone size follow that table, whereas D and trimming were derived from the DNA. The sample has around 160,000 clones, roughly 80% seen once. This CDR3 is built from 16 residues. The ends lost 6 bases at V and 3 bases at J; junction bases unmatched: 11. Germline-derived CDR1 and CDR2 are MNHEY and SVGEGT. Sequenced material: peripheral blood. This clonotype was sampled from a woman over 75 with acute or convalescent COVID-19. V and J are TRBV6-2 or TRBV6-3 and TRBJ2-1, with 7 positions matching TRBD2. CDR3 DNA sequence: TGTGCCAGCAGCCCTATCCTAACGGGGGGCTACAATGAGCAGTTCTTC. Translation gives CASSPILTGGYNEQFF.